Listed below are T cell receptor beta chains from one sample, sequenced in a study of PD-1 blockade in classical Hodgkin lymphoma. Clones were sequenced by immunoSEQ multiplex PCR, and TCRdb holds only the in-frame ones, with some missing. The repertoire includes 45,000 to 60,000 clones, 81% of them detected once, and roughly 15% sits in the top ten. Specimen: peripheral blood mononuclear cells (PBMCs), collected at baseline. The receptors shown here come from a human donor with classical Hodgkin lymphoma. CDR3s include the opening cysteine and the closing phenylalanine or tryptophan. A D gene is named only where the DNA matches it firmly. Clone size is stated in some rows and not others, as once, few, many or a class when expanded.

v_gene	d_gene	abundance	j_gene	CDR3aa	CDR3nt
TRBV27	NA	once	TRBJ2-7	CASSANRVYEQYF	TGTGCCAGCAGTGCCAACAGGGTCTACGAGCAGTACTTC
TRBV5-1	TRBD1	NA	TRBJ1-1	CASSPRQGDLNTEAFF	TGCGCCAGCAGTCCTAGACAGGGAGACTTGAACACTGAAGCTTTCTTT
TRBV19	NA	NA	TRBJ1-3	CASSIDLGTIYF	TGTGCCAGTAGTATAGACCTCGGCACCATATATTTT
TRBV27	NA	NA	TRBJ2-3	CASRVGGKQYF	TGTGCCAGCCGCGTTGGGGGGAAGCAGTATTTT
TRBV11-3	TRBD1	NA	TRBJ1-2	CASSPQGGYGYTF	TGTGCCAGCAGCCCACAGGGGGGCTATGGCTACACCTTC
TRBV27	NA	NA	TRBJ1-2	CASSTPGGRRGGYTF	TGTGCCAGCAGCACTCCCGGGGGGCGTAGGGGTGGCTACACCTTC
TRBV29-1	NA	NA	TRBJ1-4	CSATGRGGGKLFF	TGCAGCGCCACAGGAAGGGGGGGCGGAAAACTGTTTTTT
TRBV11-2	NA	few	TRBJ2-5	CASSGGTGSVETQYF	TGTGCCAGCAGCGGCGGGACTGGGAGCGTAGAGACCCAGTACTTC
TRBV9	TRBD1	NA	TRBJ2-5	CASSAGQGKETQYF	TGTGCCAGCAGCGCAGGACAGGGGAAAGAGACCCAGTACTTC
TRBV11-3	NA	few	TRBJ1-1	CASSFGGDLTKAFF	TGTGCCAGCAGCTTTGGCGGCGACCTTACAAAAGCTTTCTTT
TRBV2	NA	once	TRBJ2-1	CASSNRGTSSSYNEQFF	TGTGCCAGCAGTAACCGAGGGACTTCGAGCTCCTACAATGAGCAGTTCTTC
TRBV5-6	NA	NA	TRBJ1-2	CASSLVRGGYTF	TGTGCCAGCAGCTTGGTCAGGGGCGGCTACACCTTC
TRBV19	NA	NA	TRBJ1-2	CASSISSDGYTF	TGTGCCAGTAGTATCTCAAGCGATGGCTACACCTTC
TRBV30	NA	NA	TRBJ1-5	CAWSYEYNQPQHF	TGTGCCTGGAGCTATGAATATAATCAGCCCCAGCATTTT
TRBV10-3	NA	NA	TRBJ1-1	CAMRGPRNTEAFF	TGTGCCATGAGAGGTCCCAGGAACACTGAAGCTTTCTTT
TRBV6-4	TRBD1	NA	TRBJ2-2	CASRDVQGAGELFF	TGTGCCAGCAGAGACGTACAGGGGGCCGGGGAGCTGTTTTTT
TRBV11-3	TRBD2	NA	TRBJ2-1	CASSFDLAGKFF	TGTGCCAGCAGCTTCGACTTAGCGGGGAAGTTCTTC
TRBV7-9	NA	medium-sized	TRBJ1-2	CASSSGPQDYTF	TGTGCCAGCAGTTCGGGACCGCAGGACTACACCTTC
TRBV19	NA	once	TRBJ1-2	CASSAGVGYGYTF	TGTGCCAGTAGTGCAGGGGTGGGTTATGGCTACACCTTC
TRBV5-4	TRBD2	NA	TRBJ2-1	CASSLAAGRGFNEQFF	TGTGCCAGCAGCTTGGCCGCCGGGAGGGGCTTCAATGAGCAGTTCTTC
TRBV7-9	NA	NA	TRBJ1-4	CASSAWGDGDNEKLFF	TGTGCCAGCAGCGCCTGGGGGGACGGTGATAATGAAAAACTGTTTTTT
TRBV9	NA	few	TRBJ1-5	CASSVEGSYNQPQHF	TGTGCCAGCAGCGTAGAGGGCAGTTACAATCAGCCCCAGCATTTT
TRBV29-1	NA	NA	TRBJ2-3	CSALRDQTDTQYF	TGCAGCGCCCTCCGGGACCAAACAGATACGCAGTATTTT
TRBV9	TRBD2	NA	TRBJ2-2	CASSPRTSVNTGELFF	TGTGCCAGCAGCCCTCGGACTAGCGTGAACACCGGGGAGCTGTTTTTT
TRBV7-2	NA	NA	TRBJ1-2	CASSPGPILNYGYTF	TGTGCCAGCAGCCCCGGGCCTATCCTCAACTATGGCTACACCTTC
TRBV5-5	NA	NA	TRBJ1-1	CASSPTPGTEAFF	TGTGCCAGCAGCCCTACCCCGGGCACTGAAGCTTTCTTT
TRBV18	NA	NA	TRBJ1-5	CASSPQGGGDQPQHF	TGTGCCAGCTCACCACAGGGAGGGGGGGATCAGCCCCAGCATTTT
TRBV7-9	NA	many	TRBJ2-7	CASSLAAGSTYEQYF	TGTGCCAGCAGCTTAGCGGCCGGGAGCACCTACGAGCAGTACTTC
TRBV19	NA	NA	TRBJ2-5	CASSGSEGETQYF	TGTGCCAGTAGCGGTTCGGAGGGGGAGACCCAGTACTTC
TRBV7-8	NA	NA	TRBJ2-2	CASSANRSPGELFF	TGTGCCAGCAGCGCCAACCGTAGTCCCGGGGAGCTGTTTTTT
TRBV18	NA	NA	TRBJ2-5	CASSPISPPGAETQYF	TGTGCCAGCTCACCAATCTCACCTCCGGGTGCTGAGACCCAGTACTTC
TRBV28	TRBD2	NA	TRBJ2-2	CASSSGGLAGGNTGELFF	TGTGCCAGCAGTTCCGGAGGACTAGCGGGAGGGAACACCGGGGAGCTGTTTTTT
TRBV7-9	NA	NA	TRBJ1-2	CASSDQADYGYTF	TGTGCCAGCAGCGATCAGGCAGACTATGGCTACACCTTC
TRBV29-1	TRBD2	few	TRBJ2-7	CSVGTRVGYEQYF	TGCAGCGTCGGGACTAGGGTAGGGTACGAGCAGTACTTC
TRBV9	NA	NA	TRBJ2-1	CASSVAYYNEQFF	TGTGCCAGCAGCGTAGCCTACTACAATGAGCAGTTCTTC
TRBV18	NA	NA	TRBJ1-1	CASSQGRNTEAFF	TGTGCCAGCTCTCAGGGACGGAACACTGAAGCTTTCTTT
TRBV4-1	TRBD2	NA	TRBJ2-5	CASSQDGLAGVETQYF	TGCGCCAGCAGCCAAGATGGACTAGCGGGAGTTGAGACCCAGTACTTC
TRBV19	NA	NA	TRBJ2-7	CASSGSHYEQYF	TGTGCCAGTAGCGGGAGCCACTACGAGCAGTACTTC
TRBV9	NA	medium-sized	TRBJ1-1	CASSEGTQDTEAFF	TGTGCCAGCAGCGAGGGAACTCAGGACACTGAAGCTTTCTTT
TRBV30	NA	NA	TRBJ1-5	CAWSSGSNQPQHF	TGTGCCTGGAGTTCAGGGAGCAATCAGCCCCAGCATTTT
TRBV5-1	NA	NA	TRBJ2-3	CASSLEGDTQYF	TGCGCCAGCAGCTTGGAAGGGGATACGCAGTATTTT
TRBV7-8	TRBD1	NA	TRBJ1-2	CASSSRQGFGYTF	TGTGCCAGCAGCTCCCGACAGGGATTCGGCTACACCTTC
TRBV7-6	NA	NA	TRBJ2-5	CASSWWTEETQYF	TGTGCCAGCAGCTGGTGGACAGAAGAGACCCAGTACTTC
TRBV5-1	NA	NA	TRBJ2-2	CASSFQQGSGELFF	TGCGCCAGCAGCTTTCAACAGGGTTCCGGGGAGCTGTTTTTT
TRBV5-6	NA	medium-sized	TRBJ1-5	CASSFGQSYQPQHF	TGTGCCAGCAGCTTCGGACAGAGCTATCAGCCCCAGCATTTT
TRBV27	TRBD2	NA	TRBJ2-7	CASSYGSGSSGYEQYF	TGTGCCAGCAGTTACGGTAGCGGGAGTTCCGGCTACGAGCAGTACTTC
TRBV18	NA	NA	TRBJ2-1	CASPSDKQNEQFF	TGTGCCAGTCCCTCGGACAAGCAGAATGAGCAGTTCTTC
TRBV11-2	TRBD2	NA	TRBJ2-1	CASSPGGLAAGGEQFF	TGTGCCAGCAGCCCCGGGGGACTAGCGGCCGGTGGTGAGCAGTTCTTC
TRBV18	TRBD1	NA	TRBJ2-2	CASSPGTANTGELFF	TGTGCCAGCTCTCCCGGGACAGCAAACACCGGGGAGCTGTTTTTT
TRBV6-5	NA	NA	TRBJ1-2	CASSYSFSGEDYTF	TGTGCCAGCAGTTATTCGTTCTCGGGGGAGGACTACACCTTC
TRBV9	TRBD1	NA	TRBJ2-3	CASSVGGQVSTDTQYF	TGTGCCAGCAGCGTCGGTGGACAGGTTAGCACAGATACGCAGTATTTT
TRBV27	TRBD1	NA	TRBJ1-2	CASSLFWTGGDYGYTF	TGTGCCAGCAGTTTATTTTGGACAGGGGGCGACTATGGCTACACCTTC
TRBV4-3	NA	NA	TRBJ2-3	CASSQDRVDTQYF	TGCGCCAGCAGCCAAGATCGGGTAGATACGCAGTATTTT
TRBV9	NA	NA	TRBJ1-2	CASSVRPGNYGYTF	TGTGCCAGCAGCGTAAGGCCGGGGAACTATGGCTACACCTTC
TRBV7-9	TRBD1	NA	TRBJ1-2	CASTFPKGAHNYGYTF	TGTGCCAGCACATTTCCTAAGGGGGCGCACAACTATGGCTACACCTTC
TRBV6-1	NA	NA	TRBJ1-5	CASRKDVWNQPQHF	TGTGCCAGCCGGAAGGATGTGTGGAATCAGCCCCAGCATTTT
TRBV5-1	NA	NA	TRBJ2-3	CASSFQDTDTQYF	TGCGCCAGCAGCTTTCAAGACACAGATACGCAGTATTTT
TRBV5-1	NA	NA	TRBJ2-2	CASSPSGRRELFF	TGCGCCAGCAGCCCAAGCGGGCGTAGGGAGCTGTTTTTT